This T cell receptor (beta chain) appears in the sequencing data of a study of blood T cell repertoires in COVID-19. Looking at the study overall: Acute and convalescent COVID-19 samples came from the United States, Italy and Spain.

Original processing methods: Amplification from reference gene primers served as the basis for estimated nucleated cell counts. The repertoire was sequenced with immunoSEQ multiplex PCR; TCRdb's copy has only in-frame clones and lacks some. That table gives V, J and clone size, and the DNA gave D and trimming. The table has about 70,000 clones, approximately 92% seen once. Germline V lookup: CDR1 MNHNS, CDR2 SASEGT. J was trimmed by 5 bases and V by 4 bases; bases with no gene match: 16. There are 18 residues in the CDR3. V is TRBV6-1 and J is TRBJ1-5; 8 bases are shared with TRBD1. This receptor was identified in a man aged 50 to 60 with acute or convalescent COVID-19. Source material: peripheral blood. The CDR3 coding sequence is TGTGCCAGCAGTGGACTTCTTGGGCAGGGGGCCGGGGATCAGCCCCAGCATTTT. It yields the protein CASSGLLGQGAGDQPQHF.